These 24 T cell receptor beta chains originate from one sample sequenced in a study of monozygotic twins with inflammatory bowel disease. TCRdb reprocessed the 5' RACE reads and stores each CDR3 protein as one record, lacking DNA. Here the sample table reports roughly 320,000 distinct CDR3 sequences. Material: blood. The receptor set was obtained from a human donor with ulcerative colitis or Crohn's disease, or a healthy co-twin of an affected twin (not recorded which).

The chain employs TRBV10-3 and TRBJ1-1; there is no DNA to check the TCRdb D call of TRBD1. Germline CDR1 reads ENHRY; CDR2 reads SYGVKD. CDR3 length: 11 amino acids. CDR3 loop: CAISRDSEAFF.

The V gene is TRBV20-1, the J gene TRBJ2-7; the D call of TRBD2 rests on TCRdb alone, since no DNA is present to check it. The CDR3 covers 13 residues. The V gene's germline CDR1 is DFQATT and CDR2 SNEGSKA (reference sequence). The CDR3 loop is CSASRDLPYEQYF.

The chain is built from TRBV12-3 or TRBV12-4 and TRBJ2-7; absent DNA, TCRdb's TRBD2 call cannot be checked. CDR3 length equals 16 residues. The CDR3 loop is CASSPGDSGSSYEQYF.

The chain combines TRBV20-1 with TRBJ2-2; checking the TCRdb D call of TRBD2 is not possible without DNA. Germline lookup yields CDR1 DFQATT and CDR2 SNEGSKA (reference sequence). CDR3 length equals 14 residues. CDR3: CSAARGGNTGELFF.

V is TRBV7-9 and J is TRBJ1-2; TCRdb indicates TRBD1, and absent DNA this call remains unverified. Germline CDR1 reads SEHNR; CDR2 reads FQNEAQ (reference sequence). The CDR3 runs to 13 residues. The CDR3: CASSPGSMGGYTF.

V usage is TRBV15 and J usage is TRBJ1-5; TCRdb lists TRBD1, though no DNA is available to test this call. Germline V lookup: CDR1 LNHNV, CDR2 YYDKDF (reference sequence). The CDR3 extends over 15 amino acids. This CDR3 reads CATRNDRSQHQPQHF.

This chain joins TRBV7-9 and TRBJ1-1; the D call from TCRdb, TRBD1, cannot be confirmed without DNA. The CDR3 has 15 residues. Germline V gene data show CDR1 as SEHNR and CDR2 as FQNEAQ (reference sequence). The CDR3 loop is CASFRAGEANTEAFF.

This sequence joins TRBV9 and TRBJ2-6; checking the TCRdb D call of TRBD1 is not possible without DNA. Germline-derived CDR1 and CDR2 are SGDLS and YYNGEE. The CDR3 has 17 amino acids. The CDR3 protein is CASSVGVRALGANVLTF. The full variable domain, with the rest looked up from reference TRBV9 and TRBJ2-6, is DSGVTQTPKHLITATGQRVTLRCSPRSGDLSVYWYQQSLDQGLQFLIQYYNGEERAKGNILERFSAQQFPDLHSELNLSSLELGDSALYFCASSVGVRALGANVLTFGAGSRLTVL.

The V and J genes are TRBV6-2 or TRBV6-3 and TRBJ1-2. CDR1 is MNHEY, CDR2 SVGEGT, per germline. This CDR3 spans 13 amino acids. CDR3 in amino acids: CASKRIQNYGYTF.

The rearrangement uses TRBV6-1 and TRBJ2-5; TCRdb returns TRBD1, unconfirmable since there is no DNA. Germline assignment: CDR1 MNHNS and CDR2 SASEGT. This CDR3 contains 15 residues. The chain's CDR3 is CASSDRDRAVETQYF.

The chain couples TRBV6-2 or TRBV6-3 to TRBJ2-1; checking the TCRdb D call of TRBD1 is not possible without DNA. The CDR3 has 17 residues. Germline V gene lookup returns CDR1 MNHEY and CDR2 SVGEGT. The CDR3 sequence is CASSYSKFAGGNNEQFF.

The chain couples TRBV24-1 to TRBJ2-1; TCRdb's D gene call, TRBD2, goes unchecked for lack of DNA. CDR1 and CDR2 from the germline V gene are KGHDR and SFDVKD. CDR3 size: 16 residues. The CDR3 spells CATSDPGLAGFNEQFF.

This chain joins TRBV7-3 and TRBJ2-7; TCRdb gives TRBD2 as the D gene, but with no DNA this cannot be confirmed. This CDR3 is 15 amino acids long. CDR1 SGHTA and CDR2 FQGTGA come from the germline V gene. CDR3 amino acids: CASSQGLAGIYEQYF. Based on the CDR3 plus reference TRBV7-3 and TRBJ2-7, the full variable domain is GAGVSQTPSNKVTEKGKYVELRCDPISGHTALYWYRQSLGQGPEFLIYFQGTGAADDSGLPNDRFFAVRPEGSVSTLKIQRTERGDSAVYLCASSQGLAGIYEQYFGPGTRLTVT.

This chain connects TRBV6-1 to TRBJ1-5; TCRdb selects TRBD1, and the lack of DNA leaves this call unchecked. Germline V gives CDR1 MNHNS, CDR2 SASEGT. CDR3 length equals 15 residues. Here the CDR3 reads CASSPSWGSNQPQHF.

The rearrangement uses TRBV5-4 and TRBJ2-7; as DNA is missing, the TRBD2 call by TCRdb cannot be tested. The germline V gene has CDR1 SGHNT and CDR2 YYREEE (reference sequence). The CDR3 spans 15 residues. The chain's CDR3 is CASSWPGLAGGEQYF.

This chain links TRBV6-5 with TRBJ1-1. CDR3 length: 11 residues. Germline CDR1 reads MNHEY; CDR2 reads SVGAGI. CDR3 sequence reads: CASSYLKEAFF.

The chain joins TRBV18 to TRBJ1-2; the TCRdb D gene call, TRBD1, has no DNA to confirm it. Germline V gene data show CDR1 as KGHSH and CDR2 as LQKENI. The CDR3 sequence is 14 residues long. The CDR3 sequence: CASSSGQGDYGYTF.

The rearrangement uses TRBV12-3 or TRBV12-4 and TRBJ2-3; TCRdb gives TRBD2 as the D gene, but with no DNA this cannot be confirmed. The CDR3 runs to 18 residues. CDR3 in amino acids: CASSLGGLALAGTDTQYF.

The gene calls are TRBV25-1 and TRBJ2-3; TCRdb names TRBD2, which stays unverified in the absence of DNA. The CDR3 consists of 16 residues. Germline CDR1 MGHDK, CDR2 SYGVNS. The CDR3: CASSPRRNQYTDTQYF.

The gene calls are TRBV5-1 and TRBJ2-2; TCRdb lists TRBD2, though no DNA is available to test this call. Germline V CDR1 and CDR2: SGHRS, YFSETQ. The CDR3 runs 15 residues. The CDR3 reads CASSKLAGEAGELFF.

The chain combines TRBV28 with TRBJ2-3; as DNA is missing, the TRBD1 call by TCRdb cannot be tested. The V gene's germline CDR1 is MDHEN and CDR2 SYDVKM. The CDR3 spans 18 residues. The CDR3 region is CASSWVGSGQTRTDTQYF.

CDR3: CASSPQRTSDTQYF. The V gene is TRBV5-1, the J gene TRBJ2-3; no DNA is available, so the TRBD2 call from TCRdb remains unchecked. CDR1 is SGHRS, CDR2 YFSETQ, per germline. This CDR3 region has 14 residues.

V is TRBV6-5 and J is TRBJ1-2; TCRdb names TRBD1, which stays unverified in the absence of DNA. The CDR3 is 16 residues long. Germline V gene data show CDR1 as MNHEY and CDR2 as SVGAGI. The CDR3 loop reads CASSYWDRAELDGYTF.

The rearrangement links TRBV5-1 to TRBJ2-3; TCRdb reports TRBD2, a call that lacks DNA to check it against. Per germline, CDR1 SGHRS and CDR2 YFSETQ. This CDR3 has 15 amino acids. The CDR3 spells CASSWTGGSTDTQYF.